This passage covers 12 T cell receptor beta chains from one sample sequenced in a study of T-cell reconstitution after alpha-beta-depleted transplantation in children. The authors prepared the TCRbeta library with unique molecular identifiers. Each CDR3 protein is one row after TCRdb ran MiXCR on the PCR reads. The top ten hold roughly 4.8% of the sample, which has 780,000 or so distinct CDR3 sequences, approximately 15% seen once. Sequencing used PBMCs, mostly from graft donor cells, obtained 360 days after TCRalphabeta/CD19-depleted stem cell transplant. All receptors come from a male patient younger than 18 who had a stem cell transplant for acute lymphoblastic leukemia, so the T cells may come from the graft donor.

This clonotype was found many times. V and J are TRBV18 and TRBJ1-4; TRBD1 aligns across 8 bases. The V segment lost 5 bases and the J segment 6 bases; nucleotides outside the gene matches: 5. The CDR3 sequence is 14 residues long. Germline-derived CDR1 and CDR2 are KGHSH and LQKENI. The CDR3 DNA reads TGTGCCAGCTCATCCCAGGGGGCTGATGAAAAACTGTTTTTT. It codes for CASSSQGADEKLFF.

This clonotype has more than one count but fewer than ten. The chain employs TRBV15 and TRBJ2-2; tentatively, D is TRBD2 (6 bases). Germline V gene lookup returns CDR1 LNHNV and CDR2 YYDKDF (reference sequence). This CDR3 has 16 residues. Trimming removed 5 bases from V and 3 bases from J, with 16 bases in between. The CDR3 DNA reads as TGTGCCACCAGCGTGACTAGAGGTTCCCACACCGGGGAGCTGTTTTTT. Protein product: CATSVTRGSHTGELFF.

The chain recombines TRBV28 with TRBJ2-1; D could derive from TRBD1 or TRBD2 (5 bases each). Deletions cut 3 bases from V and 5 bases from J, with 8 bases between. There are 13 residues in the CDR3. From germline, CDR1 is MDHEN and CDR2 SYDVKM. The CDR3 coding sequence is TGTGCCAGCAGTTTGGGACCGCACAATGAGCAGTTCTTC. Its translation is CASSLGPHNEQFF.

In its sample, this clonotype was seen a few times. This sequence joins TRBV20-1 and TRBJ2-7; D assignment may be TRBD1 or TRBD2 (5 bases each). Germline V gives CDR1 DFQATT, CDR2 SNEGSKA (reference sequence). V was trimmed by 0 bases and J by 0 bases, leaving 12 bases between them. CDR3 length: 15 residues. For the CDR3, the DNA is TGCAGTGCTAGAGATCCAGGGACCAGCTCCTACGAGCAGTACTTC. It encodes CSARDPGTSSYEQYF.

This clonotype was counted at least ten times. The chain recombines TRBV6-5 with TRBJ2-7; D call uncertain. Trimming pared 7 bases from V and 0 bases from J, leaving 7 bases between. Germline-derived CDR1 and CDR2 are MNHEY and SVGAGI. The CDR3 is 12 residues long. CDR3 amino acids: CASKGNSYEQYF. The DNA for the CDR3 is TGTGCCAGCAAGGGAAACTCCTACGAGCAGTACTTC.

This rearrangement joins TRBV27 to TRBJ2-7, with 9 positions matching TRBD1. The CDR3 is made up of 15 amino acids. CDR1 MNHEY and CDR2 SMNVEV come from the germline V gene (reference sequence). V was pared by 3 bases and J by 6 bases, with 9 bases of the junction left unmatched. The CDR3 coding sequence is TGTGCCAGCAGTTTGGTTGGGACAGGGACATTCGAGCAGTACTTC. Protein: CASSLVGTGTFEQYF.

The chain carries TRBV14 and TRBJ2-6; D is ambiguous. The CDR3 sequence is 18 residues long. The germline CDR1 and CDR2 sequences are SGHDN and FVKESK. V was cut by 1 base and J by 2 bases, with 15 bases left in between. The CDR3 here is CASSQARTRWAGANVLTF. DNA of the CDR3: TGTGCCAGCAGCCAAGCCCGGACCCGTTGGGCTGGGGCCAACGTCCTGACTTTC.

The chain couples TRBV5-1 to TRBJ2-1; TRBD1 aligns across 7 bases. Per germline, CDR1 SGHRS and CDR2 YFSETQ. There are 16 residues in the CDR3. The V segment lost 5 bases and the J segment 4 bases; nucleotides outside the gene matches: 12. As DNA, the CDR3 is TGCGCCAGCAGATTCCGACAGGGAATCTTATACAATGAGCAGTTCTTC. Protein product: CASRFRQGILYNEQFF.

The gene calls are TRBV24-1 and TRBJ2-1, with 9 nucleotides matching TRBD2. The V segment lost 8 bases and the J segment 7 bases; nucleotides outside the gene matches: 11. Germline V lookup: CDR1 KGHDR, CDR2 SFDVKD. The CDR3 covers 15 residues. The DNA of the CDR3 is TGTGCCACCACAACTAGCGGGCAAAGTATTAATGAGCAGTTCTTC. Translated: CATTTSGQSINEQFF.

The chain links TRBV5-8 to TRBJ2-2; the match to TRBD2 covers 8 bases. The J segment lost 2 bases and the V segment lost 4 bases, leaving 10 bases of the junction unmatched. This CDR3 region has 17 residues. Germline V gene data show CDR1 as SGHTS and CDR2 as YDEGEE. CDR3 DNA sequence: TGTGCCAGCAGCCCGGGGGTAGCGGGACTAAACACCGGGGAGCTGTTTTTT. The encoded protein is CASSPGVAGLNTGELFF.

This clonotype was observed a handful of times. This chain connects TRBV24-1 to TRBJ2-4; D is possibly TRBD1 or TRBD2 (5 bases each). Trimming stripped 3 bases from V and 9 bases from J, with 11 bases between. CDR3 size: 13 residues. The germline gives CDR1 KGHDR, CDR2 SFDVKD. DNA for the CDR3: TGTGCCACCAGTGATGGGGGTACCGGCATTCAGTACTTC. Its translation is CATSDGGTGIQYF.

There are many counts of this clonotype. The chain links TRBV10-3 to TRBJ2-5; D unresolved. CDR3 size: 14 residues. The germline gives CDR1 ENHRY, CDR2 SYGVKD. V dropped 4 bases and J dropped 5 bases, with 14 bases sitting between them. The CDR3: CAISGRDVFETQYF. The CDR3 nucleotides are TGTGCCATCAGTGGGCGAGATGTTTTTGAGACCCAGTACTTC.